This T cell receptor (beta chain) appears in the sequencing data of a study of identical twins. This clonotype was recorded many times. Trimming took 4 bases from V and 5 from J, leaving 9 bases between them. The CDR3 length is 13 residues. The germline V gene has CDR1 SGHVS and CDR2 FNYEAQ. Via MiXCR, TCRdb re-called the 5' RACE reads, giving one row per CDR3 protein. The repertoire holds fewer than 900,000 distinct CDR3 sequences, with roughly 20% as singletons. These data also formed part of another study, on T cells expressing NK-cell markers.

This TCR was recovered from a young woman in good health. This chain joins TRBV7-6 and TRBJ2-1, with D possibly matching TRBD2 (6 bases). The sequenced material came from PBMCs. The CDR3 DNA sequence: TGTGCCAGCAGCTCCCGACTAGACAATGAGCAGTTCTTC. Amino acids: CASSSRLDNEQFF.